A selection of T cell receptor beta chains follows, all from one sample in a study of T cell repertoires in cytomegalovirus infection. TCRdb re-called the reads with MiXCR, one entry per CDR3 protein. Of roughly 600,000 distinct CDR3 sequences in the sample, 20% to 25% were seen once. Material for sequencing was CD8+ T cells from PBMCs. These receptors were collected from a human donor in good health (CMV status not recorded). Some clones in this sample may be carry-over from other donors' samples. Each CDR3 is given with its conserved first and last residue. D genes are given only for firm matches. Clone sizes are given selectively: once, few, many, or a class where the clone is expanded.

clone size,J gene,D gene,V gene,CDR3 DNA,CDR3 protein
.,TRBJ2-3,TRBD2,TRBV7-2,TGTGCCAGCGGCTTAAGCGGGGGGGCCTACAATACGCAGTATTTT,CASGLSGGAYNTQYF
once,TRBJ1-1,.,TRBV25-1,TGTGCCAGCAGTGAATTCCTGGGCAGACGGACTGAAGCTTTCTTT,CASSEFLGRRTEAFF
.,TRBJ2-5,TRBD1,TRBV4-2,TGTGCCAGCAGCCGCCGGGACAGGGACCAAGAGACCCAGTACTTC,CASSRRDRDQETQYF
.,TRBJ2-5,TRBD1,TRBV2,TGTGCCAGCAGCATAGGACAGGGGGCAGGAGAGACCCAGTACTTC,CASSIGQGAGETQYF
many,TRBJ2-1,.,TRBV7-2,TGTGCCAGCAGCTTACCGGGGCATGAGCAGTTCTTC,CASSLPGHEQFF
few,TRBJ2-1,.,TRBV20-1,TGCAGTGCTAGAGACCACTCGCGTTCATCAGGTGAGCAGTTCTTC,CSARDHSRSSGEQFF
many,TRBJ2-1,TRBD2,TRBV7-7,TGTGCTAGCAGCTTAGCTAGCGGGGGGGCCTACAATGAGCAGTTCTTC,CASSLASGGAYNEQFF
once,TRBJ2-1,.,TRBV14,TGTGCCAGCAGCCCTCGGACCCTAGAGTTGGTACAGAAAGACAATGAGCAGTTCTTC,CASSPRTLELVQKDNEQFF
.,TRBJ2-3,TRBD1,TRBV5-1,TGCGCCAGCAGCTGGCTGGACAGGCGGTATACAGATACGCAGTATTTT,CASSWLDRRYTDTQYF
.,TRBJ1-1,TRBD1,TRBV4-1,TGCGCCAGCAGCCAGAGGACAGGCACTGAAGCTTTCTTT,CASSQRTGTEAFF